This TCR beta chain originates from a study of tissue T cells after allogeneic stem cell transplantation. Overall study context: Four unmodified and three CD34-selected T-cell-depleted grafts went to graft-versus-host disease patients. Whole-study results and caveats: Within patients, tissue anatomy strongly shaped TCR repertoire composition.

Notes on this clone: Its cognate antigen is unknown.

Adult allogeneic hematopoietic cell transplant recipients with steroid-refractory graft-versus-host disease were prospectively enrolled for research autopsy. TCRbeta CDR3 was sequenced at survey depth with template counts. Clones were read by immunoSEQ multiplex PCR, and TCRdb kept only the in-frame ones, dropping some. The sample holds roughly 2,800 clones, 62% seen once. Losses at the gene ends were 0 bases for V and 6 bases for J; bases not matched to a gene: 22. Germline assignment: CDR1 LGHDT and CDR2 YNNKEL (reference sequence). This CDR3 is built from 20 residues. Sequencing used ascending colon tissue, obtained at autopsy. The rearrangement joins TRBV3-1 (or the pseudogene TRBV3-2) to TRBJ1-1, with 7 bases aligning to TRBD1. The receptor was isolated from an older male patient with steroid-refractory graft-versus-host disease after an allogeneic stem cell transplant. The graft donor may have contributed some T cells. CDR3 amino acids: CASSQDRLYGTDSSVSEAFF. As DNA, the CDR3 is TGTGCCAGCAGCCAAGATCGGCTTTACGGGACAGACAGTTCTGTATCTGAAGCTTTCTTT.